The present entry profiles one T cell receptor beta chain with its context. Study processing details: Scientists estimated how many nucleated cells there were by amplifying reference gene primers. Libraries were prepared by immunoSEQ multiplex PCR; TCRdb keeps only in-frame clonotypes and omits some of them. V and J calls and clone size are as listed in that table; D and trimming were resolved from the DNA. The data contain roughly 58,000 clones, 84% of them singletons. CDR3 size: 15 residues. This sample was included in a study of blood T cell repertoires in COVID-19. The wider study: T cells, B-cell-depleted T cells, or PBMCs provided the cDNA or gDNA that served as material.

V gene TRBV21-1 combines with J gene TRBJ2-3; the table gives TRBD2 as D, unverified against the DNA. TRBV21-1 is a pseudogene locus. This TCR was recovered from a man aged 65 to 79 with active COVID-19. The sample comprised peripheral blood. The CDR3, as DNA: TGTGCCAGCATCAACCCTCTAGCGGATGGTAATACGCAGTATTTT. This translates into CASINPLADGNTQYF.